This T cell receptor (beta chain) was found in a study of cytomegalovirus exposure and HLA in healthy donors. On the study more broadly: Most genotyped donors, over 70% of 350 to 500, had Caucasian-associated genetic ancestry.

Broader study findings: What was likely a sequencing artifact was a cluster of highly shared sequence variants.

The V gene's germline CDR1 is MNHEY and CDR2 SVGAGI. The CDR3 extends over 14 amino acids. Trimming left V 5 bases short and J 8 bases short, with 18 bases between. In the case of this clone: The antigen is undetermined.

PCR used 60 Vbeta primers and 13 Jbeta primers. Original processing notes: An analysis that came later counted 60 million to 80 million unique TCR beta chains, approximately 10 million shared. Profiled with immunoSEQ multiplex PCR; TCRdb holds only in-frame clones, not every one. Clone size and V and J calls were adopted from that table, with D and trimming inferred from the DNA. The table has 200,000 to 250,000 clones, 70% to 90% seen once. V gene TRBV6-5 combines with J gene TRBJ1-2; the D is unclear. The sequencing input was PBMCs. This receptor was obtained from a human donor in good health. This CDR3 reads CASSTKPLRGGYTF. Here the CDR3 DNA reads TGTGCCAGCAGTACCAAGCCTCTCCGCGGGGGCTACACCTTC.